Included here is one TCR beta chain sequence, with context. These data originate in a study of quantifying T cell responses using KT2 cells. Background on the study: TCR alpha and beta constant-region primers primed reverse transcription of RNA.

Different KT2-to-PBMC ratios were created with a constant PBMC count. The CDR3 is 15 amino acids. Trimming left V 0 bases short and J 7 bases short, with 12 bases between. The germline V gene has CDR1 MGHRA and CDR2 YSYEKL. A single-stranded UMI oligo with SP2 sequence was ligated to cDNA 3' ends. An equimolar mix of RC1.1 and RC1.2 primed the beta chain across TRBC1 and TRBC2. TCRdb passed the UMI-ligation and nested PCR reads through MiXCR, listing each CDR3 protein once. The sample carries 60,000 or so distinct CDR3 sequences, roughly an eighth recorded once. The sequencing sample was made of PBMCs spiked with cells of the T cell clone KT2. The sequence was obtained from a human donor. The rearrangement uses TRBV4-1 and TRBJ2-2; D possibly matches TRBD1 or TRBD2 (6 bases each). The DNA for the CDR3 is TGCGCCAGCAGCCAAGATAGAGGGGGGTACGGGGAGCTGTTTTTT. It codes for CASSQDRGGYGELFF.